Each of the 25 T cell receptor beta chains below was sequenced from the same sample in a study of post-analysis software for immune sequencing data. Study findings and constraints: Patients used about 5 TRBV segments, including TRBV5-6, TRBV5-1 and TRBV20-1, more often than controls.

Their cognate antigens are unknown. Unique molecular identifiers had been added to the TCR beta cDNA libraries. TCRdb redid the calling of the PCR reads with MiXCR, one entry per CDR3 protein. Among about 810,000 distinct CDR3 sequences listed, roughly half were seen once. The sequencing input was blood. Source of these receptors: a girl aged 10 to 17 with multiple sclerosis.

This clonotype was observed once. CDR3 loop: CASNVQGPEAFF. CDR3 nucleotide sequence: TGTGCCAGCAACGTACAGGGGCCTGAAGCTTTCTTT. The rearrangement links TRBV12-3 or TRBV12-4 to TRBJ1-1; TRBD1 matches 7 bases. Trimming took 7 bases from V and 6 from J; bases not matched to a gene: 5. The CDR3 is 12 amino acids.

The chain employs TRBV7-9 and TRBJ1-2; D not resolved. The germline CDR1 and CDR2 sequences are SEHNR and FQNEAQ (reference sequence). The CDR3 runs 14 residues. Trimming removed 1 base at V and 1 base at J, with 7 bases between. The DNA for the CDR3 is TGTGCCAGCAGCTTAGGCCTGCTTAACTATGGCTACACCTTC. Amino acids: CASSLGLLNYGYTF. Combining the CDR3 with reference TRBV7-9 and TRBJ1-2 gives the whole variable domain DTGVSQNPRHKITKRGQNVTFRCDPISEHNRLYWYRQTLGQGPEFLTYFQNEAQLEKSRLLSDRFSAERPKGSFSTLEIQRTEQGDSAMYLCASSLGLLNYGYTFGSGTRLTVV.

The genes are TRBV10-3 and TRBJ1-2; no reliable D call. V gave up 6 bases and J gave up 5 bases, with 16 bases separating them. Germline CDR1 and CDR2: ENHRY and SYGVKD. CDR3 length: 14 residues. This CDR3 reads CAIRNTESPYGYTF. CDR3 sequence (DNA): TGTGCCATCAGGAACACAGAGTCTCCTTATGGCTACACCTTC.

The genes are TRBV5-6 and TRBJ2-7; tentative D call: TRBD2 (6 bases). The CDR3 has 15 residues. CDR1 SGHDT and CDR2 YYEEEE come from the germline V gene. The germline V and J ends were trimmed by 4 bases and 0 bases, with 14 bases remaining between them. The CDR3, as DNA: TGTGCCAGCAGCCGGGACTTGGCAAGCTCCTACGAGCAGTACTTC. This encodes CASSRDLASSYEQYF.

This clonotype showed up just a few times. This chain links TRBV7-9 with TRBJ2-3; D is unresolved. The CDR3 totals 14 residues. With 4 bases removed from V and 2 bases from J, the gap between germline ends came to 10 bases. Germline lookup yields CDR1 SEHNR and CDR2 FQNEAQ (reference sequence). In DNA form, the CDR3 reads TGTGCCAGCAGCTCCGGTCCGGTCACAGATACGCAGTATTTT. This codes for CASSSGPVTDTQYF.

The V call is TRBV7-3, the J call TRBJ2-7; D may be TRBD1 (5 bases). From germline, CDR1 is SGHTA and CDR2 FQGTGA. Trimming cost V 5 bases and J 1 base, with 15 bases left between them. CDR3 length: 15 amino acids. The CDR3 sequence is CASSPRGQLSYEQYF. In nucleotides, the CDR3 is TGTGCCAGCAGCCCTAGGGGCCAGTTATCCTACGAGCAGTACTTC.

The rearrangement joins TRBV7-2 to TRBJ2-7, with 9 positions matching TRBD1. The CDR3 spans 16 residues. CDR1 SGHTA and CDR2 FQGNSA come from the germline V gene. With V trimmed by 4 bases and J by 0 bases, 7 bases remained unmatched. The CDR3 spells CASSSPPGQGSYEQYF. CDR3 nucleotides: TGTGCCAGCAGCTCCCCCCCGGGACAGGGCTCCTACGAGCAGTACTTC.

This clonotype was picked up a small number of times. V usage is TRBV5-1 and J usage is TRBJ1-6, with no clear D. Deletions cut 0 bases from V and 5 bases from J, with 9 bases between. The CDR3 contains 15 residues. The V gene's germline CDR1 is SGHRS and CDR2 YFSETQ. In DNA form, the CDR3 reads TGCGCCAGCAGCTTGGCCGGCGGAAATAATTCACCCCTCCACTTT. It codes for CASSLAGGNNSPLHF.

The chain couples TRBV5-1 to TRBJ2-1; D gene unclear. The V end lost 5 bases, the J end lost 6 bases, and 15 bases lay between the germline ends. Germline CDR1 reads SGHRS; CDR2 reads YFSETQ. The CDR3 consists of 14 residues. The CDR3 protein is CASRENSAGNEQFF. In DNA form, the CDR3 reads TGCGCCAGCAGGGAAAACAGCGCAGGCAATGAGCAGTTCTTC.

This clonotype was counted between two and nine times. The V and J genes are TRBV29-1 and TRBJ1-5, with 7 bases that match TRBD1. The germline gives CDR1 SQVTM, CDR2 ANQGSEA. Trimming took 5 bases from V and 5 from J; bases not matched to a gene: 9. The CDR3 loop spans 14 amino acids. This CDR3 is CSVSAGQDDQPQHF. CDR3 sequence (DNA): TGCAGCGTTTCAGCTGGACAGGACGATCAGCCCCAGCATTTT.

This rearrangement joins TRBV7-8 to TRBJ2-1; D is perhaps TRBD2 (6 bases). Trimming left V 5 bases short and J 9 bases short, with 23 bases between. CDR3 length equals 16 residues. CDR1 is SGHVS and CDR2 is FQNEAQ in the germline V gene. The CDR3 DNA follows: TGTGCCAGCAGCCCCGTGACTAGTGATCTGGGTAGTGAGCAGTTCTTC. Protein: CASSPVTSDLGSEQFF.

The J gene is TRBJ2-3, the V gene TRBV5-5; D possibly corresponds to TRBD1 (6 bases). CDR1 is SGHKS and CDR2 is YYEKEE in the germline V gene (reference sequence). V lost 4 bases and J 6 bases, leaving 12 bases between the germline ends. CDR3 size: 13 residues. CDR3 loop: CASSQGTFDTQYF. CDR3 DNA: TGTGCCAGCAGCCAGGGGACATTTGATACGCAGTATTTT.

The chain uses TRBV7-9 and TRBJ2-1, with D possibly called TRBD1 or TRBD2 (5 bases each). CDR1 SEHNR and CDR2 FQNEAQ come from the germline V gene (reference sequence). The germline V and J ends were trimmed by 0 bases and 7 bases, with 19 bases remaining between them. The CDR3 extends over 17 amino acids. DNA for the CDR3: TGTGCCAGCAGCTTAGCGGCCGGGACCCAAAAACGGAATGAGCAGTTCTTC. This translates into CASSLAAGTQKRNEQFF.

The gene calls are TRBV20-1 and TRBJ1-5; D gene ambiguous. This CDR3 is 15 amino acids long. V dropped 3 bases and J dropped 7 bases, with 19 bases sitting between them. Looked up from germline, CDR1 is DFQATT and CDR2 is SNEGSKA (reference sequence). The CDR3 reads CSASPSQDTRQPQHF. The CDR3 DNA sequence: TGCAGTGCTAGCCCATCGCAGGATACGAGGCAGCCCCAGCATTTT.

The rearrangement uses TRBV4-1 and TRBJ1-1; the match to TRBD1 covers 7 bases. V gave up 3 bases and J gave up 1 base; unmatched junction bases: 11. The CDR3 contains 17 residues. In germline, CDR1 is MGHRA, CDR2 YSYEKL. CDR3 residues: CASSHPRGGRTNTEAFF. CDR3 bases: TGCGCCAGCAGCCACCCCAGGGGGGGCAGAACGAACACTGAAGCTTTCTTT.

This chain uses TRBV4-1 with TRBJ1-5; 8 bases agree with TRBD1. The V segment lost 1 base and the J segment 4 bases; nucleotides outside the gene matches: 9. In germline, CDR1 is MGHRA, CDR2 YSYEKL. The CDR3 length is 17 residues. CDR3 amino acids: CASSQGIFTGGNQPQHF. CDR3 sequence (DNA): TGCGCCAGCAGCCAAGGGATCTTCACAGGGGGTAATCAGCCCCAGCATTTT.

In regard to this clonotype: One end of the junction varies from germline; a read error may be responsible. V and J are TRBV29-1 and TRBJ2-6; tentatively, D is TRBD1 or TRBD2 (5 bases each). This CDR3 has 14 amino acids. CDR1 is SQVTM, CDR2 ANQGSEA, per germline. The CDR3 nucleotides are TGCAGCGTTGAAGGGGGCTCCGGGGCCAACATCCTGACTTTC. Translated: CSVEGGSGANILTF.

Points on this clonotype: A read error may produce the germline difference seen at one junction end. The chain combines TRBV18 with TRBJ2-4, with D perhaps TRBD2 (6 bases). The CDR3 loop spans 18 amino acids. Germline loops: CDR1 KGHSH, CDR2 LQKENI. CDR3 loop: CASSPPGAYELAKSIQYF. CDR3 in DNA: TGTGCCAGCTCACCACCGGGAGCGTACGAACTAGCCAAAAGCATTCAGTACTTC.

In its sample, this clonotype was seen a few times. The chain is built from TRBV27 and TRBJ2-1; 11 bases agree with TRBD2. The CDR3 covers 15 residues. Germline V CDR1 and CDR2: MNHEY, SMNVEV (reference sequence). Germline trimming cut 6 bases from V and 6 bases from J; bases unmatched to any gene: 7. The CDR3: CASSVAGGPSNEQFF. The DNA of the CDR3 is TGTGCCAGCAGCGTAGCGGGAGGGCCCAGCAATGAGCAGTTCTTC.

The genes are TRBV2 and TRBJ2-5; the D is unclear. In germline, CDR1 is SNHLY, CDR2 FYNNEI. Trimming took off 7 bases at V and 0 bases at J, with 6 bases between the two ends. The CDR3 contains 12 residues. The CDR3 is CASIRYQETQYF. For the CDR3, the DNA is TGTGCCAGCATACGCTACCAAGAGACCCAGTACTTC. The whole variable domain, remainder taken from reference TRBV2 and TRBJ2-5, is EPEVTQTPSHQVTQMGQEVILRCVPISNHLYFYWYRQILGQKVEFLVSFYNNEISEKSEIFDDQFSVERPDGSNFTLKIRSTKLEDSAMYFCASIRYQETQYFGPGTRLLVL.

This clonotype has only a few counts. The rearrangement uses TRBV7-9 and TRBJ2-3; D gene ambiguous. The CDR3 has 12 residues. V was trimmed by 6 bases and J by 6 bases, leaving 10 bases between them. Germline CDR1 SEHNR, CDR2 FQNEAQ (reference sequence). The CDR3 sequence: CASRQVRDTQYF. CDR3 in DNA: TGTGCCAGCAGGCAAGTGAGGGATACGCAGTATTTT.

This clonotype was detected a few times. The gene calls are TRBV29-1 and TRBJ2-1; a weak D match, TRBD1 (5 bases). Germline values: CDR1 SQVTM, CDR2 ANQGSEA. V was pared by 4 bases and J by 6 bases, with 7 bases between. This CDR3 has 11 residues. The CDR3 nucleotides are TGCAGCGTTGCAGGGTCCAATGAGCAGTTCTTC. Its translation is CSVAGSNEQFF.

This rearrangement joins TRBV7-7 to TRBJ2-7, with D tentatively TRBD1 (5 bases). The V end was cut by 2 bases, the J end by 2 bases, with 10 bases between. CDR1 SSHAT and CDR2 FNYEAQ come from the germline V gene (reference sequence). CDR3 length: 14 amino acids. CDR3: CASSLNQGTYEQYF. CDR3 nucleotide sequence: TGTGCCAGCAGCTTAAACCAGGGAACCTACGAGCAGTACTTC.

This clonotype was seen more than once but under ten times. The chain recombines TRBV4-2 with TRBJ2-7; 7 nucleotides match TRBD2. The ends lost 1 base at V and 10 bases at J; junction bases unmatched: 10. The length of the CDR3 is 14 residues. Germline CDR1 reads LGHNA; CDR2 reads YNFKEQ. The CDR3: CASSQATSRPTQYF. CDR3 DNA: TGTGCCAGCAGCCAAGCGACTAGCCGCCCTACCCAGTACTTC.

This sequence joins TRBV7-3 and TRBJ1-2, with a possible D match to TRBD1 (5 bases). V was trimmed by 3 bases and J by 3 bases, leaving 11 bases between them. This CDR3 contains 14 residues. Per germline, CDR1 SGHTA and CDR2 FQGTGA. As DNA, the CDR3 is TGTGCCAGCAGCTTCAGGGACTCCGACTATGGCTACACCTTC. Amino acid sequence: CASSFRDSDYGYTF.